A selection of T cell receptor beta chains follows, all from one sample in a study of beta chain features in type 1 diabetes. Repertoires were generated with immunoSEQ multiplex PCR, while TCRdb's copy carries only in-frame clones and drops some. The sample records under 500,000 clones, around 30% being singletons. The sample was naive CD4+ T cells from blood. The receptors were sampled from a young man in good health. Both conserved end residues are part of each CDR3. The D gene is left open where the match is weak. Expanded clones are given a class, and other clones once, few, many or no size at all.

>TRBJ2-7|TRBV5-4|NA|TRBD2
CASSSLAGGLGEQYF
TGTGCCAGCAGCTCCCTAGCGGGAGGGCTTGGCGAGCAGTACTTC
>TRBJ2-7|TRBV7-9|NA|TRBD2
CASSLPASGAWEQYF
TGTGCCAGCAGCTTACCGGCTAGCGGGGCCTGGGAGCAGTACTTC
>TRBJ2-3|TRBV7-2|NA|TRBD1
CASSLASAGGSTDTQYF
TGTGCCAGCAGCTTAGCTTCCGCAGGGGGAAGCACAGATACGCAGTATTTT
>TRBJ2-1|TRBV7-9|few|NA
CASSPAPNIAYNEQFF
TGTGCCAGCAGCCCCGCGCCAAACATTGCCTACAATGAGCAGTTCTTC
>TRBJ2-3|TRBV7-8|NA|TRBD2
CASSLELAGTDTQYF
TGTGCCAGCAGCTTAGAGCTAGCGGGAACAGATACGCAGTATTTT
>TRBJ2-4|TRBV6-5|few|NA
CATGGQPLAKNIQYF
TGTGCCACCGGAGGACAGCCACTAGCCAAAAACATTCAGTACTTC
>TRBJ2-7|TRBV15|few|NA
CATSRDREATSYEQYF
TGTGCCACCAGCAGAGATCGAGAAGCGACCTCCTACGAGCAGTACTTC
>TRBJ2-7|TRBV30|few|TRBD2
CACTLGLAPGYEQYF
TGTGCTTGCACCCTAGGACTAGCTCCAGGGTACGAGCAGTACTTC
>TRBJ2-7|TRBV5-1|once|NA
CASSPVGGVMGEQYF
TGCGCCAGCAGCCCGGTCGGAGGGGTGATGGGTGAGCAGTACTTC
>TRBJ1-1|TRBV11-1|NA|NA
CASSTQGNTEAFF
TGTGCCAGCAGCACACAGGGGAACACTGAAGCTTTCTTT
>TRBJ2-3|TRBV7-9|NA|NA
CASSLRGGTDTQYF
TGTGCCAGCAGCTTGAGAGGGGGCACAGATACGCAGTATTTT
>TRBJ2-7|TRBV25-1|NA|NA
CASSGRAGIYEQYF
TGTGCCAGCAGTGGGAGGGCAGGGATCTACGAGCAGTACTTC
>TRBJ1-2|TRBV7-2|NA|NA
CASSLIPDYGYTF
TGTGCCAGCAGCTTAATCCCGGATTATGGCTACACCTTC
>TRBJ1-2|TRBV30|NA|NA
CAWSAQGNGYTF
TGTGCCTGGAGTGCCCAGGGAAATGGCTACACCTTC
>TRBJ2-4|TRBV28|NA|NA
CASTGPGEGNIQYF
TGTGCCAGCACGGGCCCAGGAGAGGGGAACATTCAGTACTTC
>TRBJ2-7|TRBV5-1|few|TRBD1
CASSLGIGTGYEQYF
TGCGCCAGCAGCTTGGGAATCGGGACAGGCTACGAGCAGTACTTC
>TRBJ2-1|TRBV7-9|NA|TRBD2
CASSWGLAWEQFF
TGTGCCAGCAGCTGGGGACTAGCATGGGAGCAGTTCTTC
>TRBJ1-1|TRBV4-3|few|NA
CASSQERSRGSEAFF
TGCGCCAGCAGCCAAGAACGGTCCAGGGGCTCCGAAGCTTTCTTT
>TRBJ2-2|TRBV7-6|few|TRBD2
CATTLAEALTGELFF
TGTGCCACTACACTAGCGGAGGCTCTCACCGGGGAGCTGTTTTTT
>TRBJ1-1|TRBV30|NA|NA
CAWSSWAGGGTEAFF
TGTGCCTGGAGTTCCTGGGCAGGAGGAGGCACTGAAGCTTTCTTT
>TRBJ2-7|TRBV10-3|NA|NA
CAIGRDSYEQYF
TGTGCCATCGGGAGGGACAGCTACGAGCAGTACTTC
>TRBJ2-3|TRBV29-1|NA|NA
CSGDSGRSTDTQYF
TGCAGCGGGGATAGCGGTCGTAGCACAGATACGCAGTATTTT
>TRBJ2-1|TRBV10-3|NA|NA
CAIAEKKGTKSYNEQFF
TGTGCCATCGCGGAAAAGAAGGGGACGAAATCCTACAATGAGCAGTTCTTC
>TRBJ2-1|TRBV29-1|NA|TRBD2
CSVRTSGVLNEQFF
TGCAGCGTCCGGACTAGCGGGGTCCTCAATGAGCAGTTCTTC
>TRBJ2-7|TRBV30|many|NA
CAWSVRASVWF
TGTGCCTGGAGTGTACGTGCTAGCGTATGGTTC
>TRBJ2-1|TRBV28|NA|NA
CASSFSRSEQFF
TGTGCCAGCAGTTTTAGTCGTTCCGAGCAGTTCTTC
>TRBJ2-7|TRBV7-2|few|TRBD1
CASRQQTGPAYEQYF
TGTGCCAGCAGACAGCAGACAGGGCCTGCCTACGAGCAGTACTTC
>TRBJ2-1|TRBV7-3|few|NA
CASSLRNSAFYNEQFF
TGTGCCAGCAGCTTAAGGAATAGCGCTTTCTACAATGAGCAGTTCTTC
>TRBJ1-5|TRBV4-2|NA|NA
CASSQGHINQPQHF
TGTGCCAGCAGCCAAGGCCATATCAATCAGCCCCAGCATTTT
>TRBJ2-3|TRBV10-3|NA|TRBD2
CAISVLAGAVDTQYF
TGTGCCATCAGTGTCCTAGCGGGAGCTGTGGATACGCAGTATTTT
>TRBJ2-3|TRBV30|few|NA
CAWRSGGTQYF
TGTGCCTGGAGATCGGGTGGTACGCAGTATTTT
>TRBJ2-4|TRBV29-1|NA|NA
CSVDGVVTGKNIQYF
TGCAGCGTTGACGGGGTCGTTACAGGCAAAAACATTCAGTACTTC
>TRBJ2-5|TRBV15|few|NA
CATSPGGRETQYF
TGTGCCACCAGCCCCGGGGGGCGAGAGACCCAGTACTTC
>TRBJ2-1|TRBV15|NA|TRBD1
CATSNQFRDRGLGEQFF
TGTGCCACCAGCAACCAATTCCGGGACAGGGGGCTCGGTGAGCAGTTCTTC
>TRBJ2-3|TRBV5-1|once|NA
CASSLAAGPSTDTQYF
TGCGCCAGCAGCTTGGCCGCAGGGCCTAGCACAGATACGCAGTATTTT
>TRBJ2-1|TRBV29-1|few|NA
CSVEVFTVGQFF
TGCAGCGTTGAAGTGTTCACAGTAGGGCAGTTCTTC
>TRBJ2-6|TRBV25-1|NA|NA
CASSEYGGPSGANVLTF
TGTGCCAGCAGTGAATATGGAGGGCCCTCTGGGGCCAACGTCCTGACTTTC